This T cell receptor beta chain was recorded in a study of blood T cell repertoires in COVID-19 (TCRdb year 2020). For the study in its entirety: Samples from collaborators originated in the United States, Italy and Spain and spanned both the acute and convalescent phases of COVID-19. The samples were drawn from two sources: the first 160 participants of the ongoing ImmuneRACE study, and 1,000 to 1,500 subjects contributed by 6 global collaborators. The material from the prospective study consisted of cDNA or gDNA derived from T cells, B-cell-depleted T cells, or PBMCs. Subjects who had been exposed to COVID-19, were actively infected with it, or had recovered from it provided the deeply sampled blood TCRbeta repertoires that made up the dataset. Where HLA class I and class II types were available, the types were taken from metadata supplied by the sample provider, not from assay-based typing. The repertoires were made available in a free public database intended to serve as a resource for research on the immune response to SARS-CoV-2. A de-identified subject ID, COVID-19 status, age in years and sex were almost always included in the sample metadata. Beyond this particular receptor, the publication reports: The quantity of clinical and demographic metadata differed by source and by participant and was supplied without curation.

Its CDR3 holds 13 amino acids, cysteine through phenylalanine. Of all the DNA, just the CDR3 is kept, 39 bases in frame from base 1. Between the V and J ends, shortened by 2 bases and 5 bases respectively, the junction contains 11 bases. Looking up the germline V gene yields CDR1 SGDLS and CDR2 YYNGEE. Regarding this clone: Its target antigen remains unknown. One base away there is no much larger clone; base qualities are not given.

The collaborating institutions used their own protocols to collect whole blood in K2EDTA tubes. Collaborator samples were shipped for TCRbeta analysis as frozen whole blood, isolated PBMCs, or DNA extracted from either sample type. The immunoSEQ Assay, a bias-controlled multiplex PCR, was used to amplify TCRbeta CDR3 regions from genomic DNA. On the study's bioinformatics: The number of nucleated cells in each sample was estimated from the amplification of reference gene primers within the assay. To quantify the absolute abundance of each unique TCRbeta CDR3 rearrangement, sequence reads were collapsed and filtered. For each sample, productive Simpson clonality was calculated as the square root of Simpson's diversity index over productive rearrangements. Drawn from immuneACCESS, this table holds only the in-frame rearrangements with V and J called that TCRdb kept. Clones are partly lost; checked studies trace under half to an unresolved V gene and leave the rest unexplained. The DNA gave D and trimming, while V, J and clone size come from that table. The sample table holds approximately 94,000 clones, of which 90% to 95% were seen once. Together, the top ten hold 2% to 2.5% of the sample.

The rearranged segments are TRBV9 and TRBJ2-7, and perhaps TRBD2 as D gene, on 5 matching bases. Sequenced sample: peripheral blood. The TCR sequence derives from a man aged 50 to 59 with active COVID-19. The sequence in DNA is TGTGCCAGCAGCGTCGGGGTCCTGAACGAGCAGTACTTC. Its protein product is CASSVGVLNEQYF.